Sequencing of this T cell receptor (beta chain) was carried out in a study of blood T cells in healthy people across ages. With 1 base removed from V and 5 bases from J, the gap between germline ends came to 8 bases. This CDR3 is 14 amino acids long. Germline V gene data show CDR1 as SGHVS and CDR2 as FQNEAQ. A second PCR, run for about 6 to 11 cycles, used a sample-barcoded 5' primer plus a J-beta primer mix. TCRdb used MiXCR to reprocess the 5' RACE reads, holding one entry per CDR3 protein. The sample carries some 1.5 million distinct CDR3 sequences, about 42% recorded once. The receptor's source is a young woman in good health. Sequencing was carried out using blood. J is TRBJ1-4 and V is TRBV7-8; D is unclear. The chain's CDR3 is CASSLGGYNEKLFF. DNA for the CDR3: TGTGCCAGCAGCTTAGGAGGGTACAATGAAAAACTGTTTTTT.